This T cell receptor (beta chain) was recorded in a study of T cells in Graves' hyperthyroidism and ophthalmopathy. The CDR3 is 16 residues long. J gave up 0 bases and V 5 bases, and 7 bases lay outside the gene matches. Germline CDR1 reads MNHEY; CDR2 reads SMNVEV (reference sequence). Amplification targeted TCR beta CDR3 regions from RNA transcripts. The HTBI primer set served for first-round RT-PCR of the TCR CDR3. TCRdb reanalysed the multiplex PCR reads using MiXCR and keeps one entry per CDR3 protein. Of 500,000 to 650,000 distinct CDR3 sequences listed, around 15% are singletons. This clonotype was seen ten or more times.

This receptor was obtained from a woman aged 45-59 years with Graves' ophthalmopathy. V usage is TRBV27 and J usage is TRBJ2-1; 7 bases line up with TRBD2. The material sequenced was blood. The CDR3 DNA sequence: TGTGCCAGCAGTGCCTCCCTAGCGGCCTCCTACAATGAGCAGTTCTTC. Its protein product is CASSASLAASYNEQFF.